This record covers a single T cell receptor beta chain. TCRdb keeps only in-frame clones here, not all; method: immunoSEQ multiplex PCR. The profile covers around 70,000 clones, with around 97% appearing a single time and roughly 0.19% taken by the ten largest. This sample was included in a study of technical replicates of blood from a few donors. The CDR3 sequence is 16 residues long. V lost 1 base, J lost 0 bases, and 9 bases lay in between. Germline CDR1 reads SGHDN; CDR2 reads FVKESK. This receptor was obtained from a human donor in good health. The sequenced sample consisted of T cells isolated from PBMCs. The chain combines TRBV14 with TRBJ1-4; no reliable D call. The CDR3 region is CASSQAITPTNEKLFF. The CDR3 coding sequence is TGTGCCAGCAGCCAAGCAATTACACCAACTAATGAAAAACTGTTTTTT.